Ten or more counts support the clone carrying this TCR beta chain. As handled by the study authors: Nucleated cell counts were estimated from reference gene primer amplification. Method: immunoSEQ multiplex PCR; TCRdb's copy keeps in-frame clones and lacks some. V and J calls and clone size are as listed in that table; D and trimming were resolved from the DNA. This table has over 150,000 clones, just under 85% appearing once. This specimen comes from a study of blood T cell repertoires in COVID-19. From germline, CDR1 is SGHTA and CDR2 FQGTGA. The CDR3 extends over 14 amino acids. Trimming left V 5 bases short and J 2 bases short, with 9 bases between.

The clonotype originates from a woman aged 60-70 years with acute or convalescent COVID-19. The rearrangement joins TRBV7-3 to TRBJ2-2; D not certain. The sample consisted of peripheral blood. Here the CDR3 DNA reads TGTGCCAGCAGCCCAGGCTTAAACACCGGGGAGCTGTTTTTT. This gives the protein CASSPGLNTGELFF.